This record covers a single T cell receptor beta chain. In the original analysis: Amplification of reference gene primers provided the estimated nucleated cell counts. Clones were read by immunoSEQ multiplex PCR, and TCRdb kept only the in-frame ones, dropping some. The V and J calls and clone size were taken over from that table, and D and trimming were inferred from the DNA. The sample contains about 480,000 clones, about 91% of which appear only once. These data come from a study of blood T cell repertoires in COVID-19. Study-wide background: The origin of the acute and convalescent COVID-19 samples was the United States, Italy and Spain. The analysed material was cDNA or gDNA that came from T cells, B-cell-depleted T cells, or PBMCs.

Seattle participants joined during active infection and were tracked over time. The CDR3 runs 12 residues. In germline, CDR1 is SEHNR, CDR2 FQNEAQ (reference sequence). Trimming shortened V by 6 bases and J by 9 bases, and 14 bases separated the two germline ends. Sequenced input: peripheral blood. This receptor was identified in a man aged 18 to 29 with COVID-19, enrolled during active disease. The chain links TRBV7-9 to TRBJ1-1; maybe TRBD1 (6 bases). CDR3 loop: CASRSNQGKAFF. The CDR3 DNA follows: TGTGCCAGCAGATCTAATCAGGGGAAAGCTTTCTTT.